These 10 T cell receptor beta chains were all obtained from the same sample, sequenced in a study of spatial heterogeneity in lung cancer. Time point reported: sample taken at primary tumor resection. One entry per CDR3 protein, called by TCRdb with MiXCR from the 5' RACE reads. The profile shows 40,000 to 45,000 distinct CDR3 sequences, approximately 6.2% of them singletons. The material was PBMCs, obtained at surgery. The receptors were sampled from a female donor with early-stage non-small cell lung cancer.

This clonotype has ten or more counts. The V call is TRBV30, the J call TRBJ2-7, with 7 bases aligning to TRBD1. Germline CDR1 GTSNPN, CDR2 SVGIG (reference sequence). Unmatched junction bases numbered 6, after V lost 1 base and J lost 3 bases. The CDR3 is 14 amino acids. The CDR3 bases are TGTGCCTGGAGTGAACCTTCAGGGGGCTACGAGCAGTACTTC. It translates to CAWSEPSGGYEQYF.

In its sample, this clonotype was seen a few times. The chain is built from TRBV24-1 and TRBJ2-7; possibly TRBD1 for D (5 bases). CDR1 and CDR2 from the germline V gene are KGHDR and SFDVKD. Between the trimmed V and J ends, which lost 1 base and 7 bases, there was a span of 16 bases. The length of the CDR3 is 15 residues. CDR3 nucleotide sequence: TGTGCCACCAGTGATTTAAAGGGGCCTCTGGGGGAGCAGTACTTC. Protein sequence: CATSDLKGPLGEQYF.

This clonotype occurred many times. This chain connects TRBV7-9 to TRBJ1-4, with D possibly being TRBD1 (5 bases). Trimming removed 6 bases from V and 8 bases from J, with 10 bases in between. Per germline, CDR1 SEHNR and CDR2 FQNEAQ (reference sequence). CDR3 length: 12 residues. In DNA form, the CDR3 reads TGTGCCAGCAGTCCAGGGATGGAAAAACTGTTTTTT. Amino acids: CASSPGMEKLFF.

The rearrangement joins TRBV18 to TRBJ2-5; D call uncertain. The V end lost 3 bases, the J end lost 0 bases, and 8 bases lay between the germline ends. CDR1 and CDR2 (germline): KGHSH, LQKENI. The CDR3 extends over 14 amino acids. CDR3 loop: CASSPELYQETQYF. CDR3 in DNA: TGTGCCAGCTCACCGGAGTTGTACCAAGAGACCCAGTACTTC.

This clonotype was picked up many times. The chain carries TRBV9 and TRBJ1-2; a weak D match, TRBD1 (5 bases). The V end was cut by 0 bases, the J end by 6 bases, with 9 bases between. Per germline, CDR1 SGDLS and CDR2 YYNGEE. This CDR3 comprises 13 residues. CDR3 loop: CASSVAAGDGYTF. CDR3 coding DNA: TGTGCCAGCAGCGTAGCGGCGGGGGATGGCTACACCTTC.

This clonotype was found many times. This chain links TRBV5-1 with TRBJ2-3, with a weak D call TRBD2 (7 bases). Between the trimmed V and J ends, which lost 4 bases and 2 bases, there was a span of 17 bases. Germline lookup yields CDR1 SGHRS and CDR2 YFSETQ. The CDR3 runs to 16 residues. This chain's CDR3 is CASSPEPRGATDTQYF. In DNA, the CDR3 is TGCGCCAGCAGCCCAGAGCCTCGGGGGGCCACAGATACGCAGTATTTT.

This clonotype was detected ten times or more. The rearrangement links TRBV3-1 to TRBJ2-5, with no clear D. The V end lost 0 bases, the J end lost 12 bases, and 14 bases lay between the germline ends. CDR1 and CDR2 from the germline V gene are LGHDT and YNNKEL (reference sequence). CDR3 size: 13 residues. In nucleotides, the CDR3 is TGTGCCAGCAGCCAAGAGAATATGGGCCCAGAGTACTTC. This codes for CASSQENMGPEYF.

This clonotype came up many times. V gene TRBV20-1 combines with J gene TRBJ2-6; D is perhaps TRBD1 (5 bases). The CDR3 consists of 17 residues. Trimming took 3 bases from V and 0 from J, leaving 15 bases between them. CDR1 is DFQATT, CDR2 SNEGSKA, per germline (reference sequence). Written as DNA, the CDR3 is TGCAGTGCTAGGAAGCCAGGGCTAAGCTCTGGGGCCAACGTCCTGACTTTC. This codes for CSARKPGLSSGANVLTF.

As regards this clonotype: Just one base apart from a much larger clone, this may be a read error. V usage is TRBV20-1 and J usage is TRBJ1-2, with a tentative D call TRBD1 (5 bases). Germline V gene lookup returns CDR1 DFQATT and CDR2 SNEGSKA (reference sequence). The CDR3 is 13 residues long. CDR3 in amino acids: CNAGDAVGDGYTF. The CDR3, as DNA: TGCAATGCCGGGGACGCAGTCGGGGATGGCTACACCTTC.

This clonotype was counted many times. The genes are TRBV28 and TRBJ1-2; TRBD1 matches at 7 bases. The CDR3 is made up of 15 amino acids. Germline V gene sequence: CDR1 MDHEN, CDR2 SYDVKM. V trimming: 4 bases; J trimming: 0 bases; junction bases outside the gene matches: 5. CDR3 in DNA: TGTGCCAGCAGTTCCGAGGGGGCCCCTAACTATGGCTACACCTTC. Amino acid sequence: CASSSEGAPNYGYTF.